This T cell receptor (beta chain) is from a study of T cells in Graves' hyperthyroidism and ophthalmopathy. It was RNA transcripts that yielded the amplified TCR beta CDR3 regions. Researchers ran a first-round RT-PCR on the TCR CDR3 using the HTBI primer set. One entry per CDR3 protein results from TCRdb running MiXCR on the multiplex PCR reads. The top ten clones hold 9.2% of a sample with around 400,000 distinct CDR3 sequences, less than 15% of them seen once. This clonotype has at least ten counts. PBMCs were derived from around 10 ml fresh peripheral blood. This clonotype was obtained from a woman under 30 with Graves' hyperthyroidism. The material sequenced was blood.

DNA of the CDR3: TGTGCCAGCAGCGTAGGGCGGACCGGGGAGCTGTTTTTT. Translating gives CASSVGRTGELFF. The V gene is TRBV9, the J gene TRBJ2-2, with D uncertain. The CDR3 has 13 residues. V was pared by 0 bases and J by 5 bases, with 5 bases between. The germline V gene has CDR1 SGDLS and CDR2 YYNGEE.